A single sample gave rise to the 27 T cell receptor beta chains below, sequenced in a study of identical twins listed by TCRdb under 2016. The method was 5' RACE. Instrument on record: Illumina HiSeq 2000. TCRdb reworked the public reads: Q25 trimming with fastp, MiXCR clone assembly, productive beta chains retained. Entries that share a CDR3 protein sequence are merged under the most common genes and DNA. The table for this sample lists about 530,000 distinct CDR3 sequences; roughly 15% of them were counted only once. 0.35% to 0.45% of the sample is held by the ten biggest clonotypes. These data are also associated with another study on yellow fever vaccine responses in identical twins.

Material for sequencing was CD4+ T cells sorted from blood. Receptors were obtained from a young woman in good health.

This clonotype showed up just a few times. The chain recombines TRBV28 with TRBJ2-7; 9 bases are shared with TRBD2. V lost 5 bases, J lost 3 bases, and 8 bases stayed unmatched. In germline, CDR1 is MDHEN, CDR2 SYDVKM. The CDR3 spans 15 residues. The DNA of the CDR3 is TGTGCCAGCAGTCTTCGACTAGCGGAGTACTACGAGCAGTACTTC. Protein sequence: CASSLRLAEYYEQYF.

CDR3 bases: TGTGCCAGCAGCCTAGGACAGGGAGCCTCCTACAATGAGCAGTTCTTC. It encodes CASSLGQGASYNEQFF. The V and J genes are TRBV3-1 and TRBJ2-1; 8 positions agree with TRBD1. Germline CDR1 reads LGHDT; CDR2 reads YNNKEL (reference sequence). The length of the CDR3 is 16 residues. The ends lost 4 bases at V and 0 bases at J; junction bases unmatched: 5.

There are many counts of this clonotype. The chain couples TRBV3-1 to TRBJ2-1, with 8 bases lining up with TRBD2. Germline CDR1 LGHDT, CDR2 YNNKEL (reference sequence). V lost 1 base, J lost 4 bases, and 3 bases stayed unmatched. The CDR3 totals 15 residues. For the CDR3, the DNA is TGTGCCAGCAGCCAAGCGGGGGGGGGATACAATGAGCAGTTCTTC. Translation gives CASSQAGGGYNEQFF.

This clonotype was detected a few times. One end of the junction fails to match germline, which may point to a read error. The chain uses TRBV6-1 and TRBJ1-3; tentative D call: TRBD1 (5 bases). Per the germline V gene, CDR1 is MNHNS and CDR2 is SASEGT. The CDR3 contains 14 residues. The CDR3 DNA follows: TGTGCCAGTAGTGCCGGGACGGGCGGAAACACCATATATTTT. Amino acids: CASSAGTGGNTIYF.

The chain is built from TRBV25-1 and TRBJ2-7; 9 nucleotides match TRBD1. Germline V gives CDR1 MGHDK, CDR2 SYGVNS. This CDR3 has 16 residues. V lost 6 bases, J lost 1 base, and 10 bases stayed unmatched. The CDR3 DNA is TGTGCCAGCAGCCCCTCAACCGGGACAGGGTCCTACGAGCAGTACGTC. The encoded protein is CASSPSTGTGSYEQYV.

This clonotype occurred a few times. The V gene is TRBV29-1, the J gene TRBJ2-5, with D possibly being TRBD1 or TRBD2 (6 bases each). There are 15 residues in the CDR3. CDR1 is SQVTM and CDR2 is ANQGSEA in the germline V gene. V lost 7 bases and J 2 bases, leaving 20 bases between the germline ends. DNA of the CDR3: TGCAGCGCGAGGGGGAGGACACCGCATCAAGAGACCCAGTACTTC. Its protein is CSARGRTPHQETQYF. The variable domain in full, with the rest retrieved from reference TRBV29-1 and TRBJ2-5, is SAVISQKPSRDICQRGTSLTIQCQVDSQVTMMFWYRQQPGQSLTLIATANQGSEATYESGFVIDKFPISRPNLTFSTLTVSNMSPEDSSIYLCSARGRTPHQETQYFGPGTRLLVL.

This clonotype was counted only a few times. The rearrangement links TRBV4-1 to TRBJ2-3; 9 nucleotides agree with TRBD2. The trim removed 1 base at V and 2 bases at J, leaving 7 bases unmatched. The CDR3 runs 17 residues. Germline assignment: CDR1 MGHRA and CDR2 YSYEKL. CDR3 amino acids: CASSQAWGLAATDTQYF. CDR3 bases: TGCGCCAGCAGCCAAGCATGGGGACTAGCCGCCACAGATACGCAGTATTTT.

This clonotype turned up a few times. CDR3 region: CASNPRTATYNSPLHF. The CDR3 nucleotides read TGTGCCAGCAATCCTCGGACGGCCACTTATAATTCACCCCTCCACTTT. J is TRBJ1-6 and V is TRBV6-2 or TRBV6-3; D is unresolved. Germline V gene lookup returns CDR1 MNHEY and CDR2 SVGEGT. This CDR3 has 16 residues. Trimming removed 7 bases from V and 4 bases from J, with 17 bases in between.

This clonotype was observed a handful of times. Here the CDR3 reads CSARKTISTDTQYF. In DNA form, the CDR3 reads TGCAGTGCTAGAAAAACAATCAGCACAGATACGCAGTATTTT. The chain joins TRBV20-1 to TRBJ2-3, with unresolved D. The CDR3 is made up of 14 amino acids. CDR1 is DFQATT, CDR2 SNEGSKA, per germline (reference sequence). Deletions cut 2 bases from V and 0 bases from J, with 9 bases between.

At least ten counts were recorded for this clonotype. The CDR3 DNA is TGTGCCAGCAGTTTAAGTGGGAGTGGGATCTCCTACAATGAGCAGTTCTTC. Translated, it gives CASSLSGSGISYNEQFF. The genes are TRBV12-3 or TRBV12-4 and TRBJ2-1, with D perhaps matching TRBD2 (5 bases). This CDR3 is built from 17 residues. Trimming removed 2 bases from V and 0 bases from J, with 14 bases in between.

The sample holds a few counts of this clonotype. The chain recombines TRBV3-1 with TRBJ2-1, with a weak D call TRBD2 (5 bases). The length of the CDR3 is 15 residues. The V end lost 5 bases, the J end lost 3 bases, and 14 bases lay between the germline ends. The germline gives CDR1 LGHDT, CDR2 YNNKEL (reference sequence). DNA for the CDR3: TGTGCCAGCAGCACACGGGCTAGCAGCTACAATGAGCAGTTCTTC. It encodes CASSTRASSYNEQFF.

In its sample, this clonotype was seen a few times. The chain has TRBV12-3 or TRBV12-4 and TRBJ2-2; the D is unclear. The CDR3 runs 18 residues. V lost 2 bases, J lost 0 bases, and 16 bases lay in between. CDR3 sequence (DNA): TGTGCCAGCAGTTTAATACGGCCCCCCATCGCGAACACCGGGGAGCTGTTTTTT. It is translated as CASSLIRPPIANTGELFF.

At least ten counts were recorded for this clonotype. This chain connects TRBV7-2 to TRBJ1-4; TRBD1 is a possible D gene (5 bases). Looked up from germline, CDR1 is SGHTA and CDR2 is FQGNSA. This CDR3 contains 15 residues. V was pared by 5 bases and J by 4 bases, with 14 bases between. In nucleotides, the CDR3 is TGTGCCAGCAGCGCTTTCCGGGACGGTAATGAAAAACTGTTTTTT. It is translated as CASSAFRDGNEKLFF.

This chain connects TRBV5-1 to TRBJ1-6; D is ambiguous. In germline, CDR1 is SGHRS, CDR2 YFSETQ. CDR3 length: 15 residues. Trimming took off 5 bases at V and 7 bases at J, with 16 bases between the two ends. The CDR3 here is CASRPPAGENSPLHF. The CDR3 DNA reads TGCGCCAGCAGACCCCCGGCCGGGGAGAATTCACCCCTCCACTTT.

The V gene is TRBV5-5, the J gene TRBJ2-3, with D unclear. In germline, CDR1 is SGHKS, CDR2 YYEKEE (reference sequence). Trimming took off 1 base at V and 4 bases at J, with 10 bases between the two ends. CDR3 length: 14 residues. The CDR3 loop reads CASSLYLGSDTQYF. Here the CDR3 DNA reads TGTGCCAGCAGCTTGTATTTGGGATCAGATACGCAGTATTTT.

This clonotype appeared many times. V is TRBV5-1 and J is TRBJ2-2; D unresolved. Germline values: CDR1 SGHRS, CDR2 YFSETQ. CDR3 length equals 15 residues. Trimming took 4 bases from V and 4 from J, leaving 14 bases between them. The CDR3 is CASSPEGDRTGELFF. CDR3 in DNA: TGCGCCAGCAGCCCGGAAGGAGATCGCACCGGGGAGCTGTTTTTT.

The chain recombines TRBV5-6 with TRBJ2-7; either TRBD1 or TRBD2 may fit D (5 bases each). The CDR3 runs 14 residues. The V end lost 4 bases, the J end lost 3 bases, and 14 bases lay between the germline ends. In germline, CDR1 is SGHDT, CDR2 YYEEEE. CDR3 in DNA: TGTGCCAGCAGCGGCCGGGACGAAGGCTACGAGCAGTACGTC. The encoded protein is CASSGRDEGYEQYV.

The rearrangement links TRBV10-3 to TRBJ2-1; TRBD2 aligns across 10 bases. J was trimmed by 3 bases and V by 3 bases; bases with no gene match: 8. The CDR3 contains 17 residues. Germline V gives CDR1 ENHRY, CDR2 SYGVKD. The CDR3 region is CAISEHVAGGLYNEQFF. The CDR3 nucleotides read TGTGCCATCAGTGAACATGTAGCGGGAGGCCTCTACAATGAGCAGTTCTTC.

The CDR3 DNA follows: TGTGCCAGCAGTGGACAGGGGGTTGCAGATACGCAGTATTTT. It translates to CASSGQGVADTQYF. The chain recombines TRBV6-1 with TRBJ2-3; 9 bases agree with TRBD1. The CDR3 runs 14 residues. Germline V gives CDR1 MNHNS, CDR2 SASEGT. J lost 4 bases, V lost 4 bases, and 3 bases had no gene match.

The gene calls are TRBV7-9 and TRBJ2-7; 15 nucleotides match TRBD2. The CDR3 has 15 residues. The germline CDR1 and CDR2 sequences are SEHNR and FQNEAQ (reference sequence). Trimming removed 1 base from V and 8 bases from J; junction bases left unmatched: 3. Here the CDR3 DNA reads TGTGCCAGCAGCTTAGGGGGGACTAGCGGGAGGAAGCAGTACTTC. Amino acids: CASSLGGTSGRKQYF.

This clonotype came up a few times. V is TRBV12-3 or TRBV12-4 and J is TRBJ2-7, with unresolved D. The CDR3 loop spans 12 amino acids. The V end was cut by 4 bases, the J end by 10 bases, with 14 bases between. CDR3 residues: CASSSQHPAQYF. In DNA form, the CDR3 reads TGTGCCAGCAGTTCCCAACATCCTGCTCAGTACTTC.

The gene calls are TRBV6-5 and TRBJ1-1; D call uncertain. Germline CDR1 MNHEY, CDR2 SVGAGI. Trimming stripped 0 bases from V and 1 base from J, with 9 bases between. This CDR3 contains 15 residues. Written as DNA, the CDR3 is TGTGCCAGCAGTTACTCTCGGCCCAAGAACACTGAAGCTTTCTTT. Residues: CASSYSRPKNTEAFF.

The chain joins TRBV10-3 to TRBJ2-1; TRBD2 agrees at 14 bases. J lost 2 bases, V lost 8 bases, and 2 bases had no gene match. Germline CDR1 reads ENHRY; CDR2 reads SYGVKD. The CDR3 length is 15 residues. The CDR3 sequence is CAIGTSGGTYNEQFF. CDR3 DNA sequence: TGTGCCATCGGGACTAGCGGGGGTACCTACAATGAGCAGTTCTTC.

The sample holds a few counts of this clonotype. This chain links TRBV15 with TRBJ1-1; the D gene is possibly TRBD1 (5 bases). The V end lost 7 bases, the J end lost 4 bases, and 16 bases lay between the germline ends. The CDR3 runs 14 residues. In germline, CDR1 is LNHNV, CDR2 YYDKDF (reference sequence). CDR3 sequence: CATIGVGRGTEAFF. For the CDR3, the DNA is TGTGCCACCATTGGGGTGGGAAGGGGCACTGAAGCTTTCTTT.

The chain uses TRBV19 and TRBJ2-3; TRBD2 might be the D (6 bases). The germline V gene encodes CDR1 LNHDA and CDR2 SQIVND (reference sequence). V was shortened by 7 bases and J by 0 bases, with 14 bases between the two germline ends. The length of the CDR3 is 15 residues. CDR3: CASNPFGGSTDTQYF. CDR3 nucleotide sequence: TGTGCCAGTAACCCCTTTGGGGGGAGCACAGATACGCAGTATTTT.

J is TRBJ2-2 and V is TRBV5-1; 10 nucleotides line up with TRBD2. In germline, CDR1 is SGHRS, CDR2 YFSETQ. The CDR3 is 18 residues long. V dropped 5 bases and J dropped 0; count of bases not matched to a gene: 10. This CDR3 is CASSFTLAGGANTGELFF. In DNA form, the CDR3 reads TGCGCCAGCAGTTTCACCTTAGCGGGAGGAGCGAACACCGGGGAGCTGTTTTTT.

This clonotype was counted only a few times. The DNA of the CDR3 is TGCAGCGTTGAAGTGTCGGGGGGTGAAAAACTGTTTTTT. Its translation: CSVEVSGGEKLFF. This chain joins TRBV29-1 and TRBJ1-4; D is possibly TRBD1 (5 bases). This CDR3 is built from 13 residues. Trimming pared 1 base from V and 7 bases from J, leaving 10 bases between. CDR1 and CDR2 from the germline V gene are SQVTM and ANQGSEA.